The present TCR beta chain was sequenced within a study of T cells in Graves' hyperthyroidism and ophthalmopathy. This clonotype was seen many times. Uncontrolled infection, other autoimmune disease, pregnancy or lactation disqualified patients from enrolment. The trim removed 4 bases at V and 4 bases at J, leaving 7 bases unmatched. This CDR3 is built from 15 residues. In germline, CDR1 is MDHEN, CDR2 SYDVKM. The investigators amplified TCR beta CDR3 regions from RNA transcripts. In the first-round RT-PCR of the TCR CDR3, the HTBI primer set was used. TCRdb reprocessed the multiplex PCR reads via MiXCR and lists one record per CDR3 protein. The data contain roughly 700,000 distinct CDR3 sequences, roughly 17% of them singletons.

This clonotype was sampled from a man aged 50-59 years with Graves' hyperthyroidism. The chain joins TRBV28 to TRBJ2-7; 10 nucleotides line up with TRBD1. The material sequenced was blood. CDR3 DNA sequence: TGTGCCAGCAGTTCTGGACAGGGGGGAGGTTACGAGCAGTACTTC. Its translation is CASSSGQGGGYEQYF. The whole variable domain, remainder taken from reference TRBV28 and TRBJ2-7, is DVKVTQSSRYLVKRTGEKVFLECVQDMDHENMFWYRQDPGLGLRLIYFSYDVKMKEKGDIPEGYSVSREKKERFSLILESASTNQTSMYLCASSSGQGGGYEQYFGPGTRLTVT.